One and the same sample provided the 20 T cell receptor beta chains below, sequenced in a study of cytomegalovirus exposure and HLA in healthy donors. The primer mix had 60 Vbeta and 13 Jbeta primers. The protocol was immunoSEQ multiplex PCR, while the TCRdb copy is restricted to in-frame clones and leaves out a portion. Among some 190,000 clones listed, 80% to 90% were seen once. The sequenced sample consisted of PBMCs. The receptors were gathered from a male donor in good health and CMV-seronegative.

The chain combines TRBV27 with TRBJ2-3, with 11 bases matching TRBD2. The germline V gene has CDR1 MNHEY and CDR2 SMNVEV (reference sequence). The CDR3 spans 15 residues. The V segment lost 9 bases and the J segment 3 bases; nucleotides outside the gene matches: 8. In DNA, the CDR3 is TGTGCCAGTCACGTAGCGGGAGGGCCAACAGATACGCAGTATTTT. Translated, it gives CASHVAGGPTDTQYF.

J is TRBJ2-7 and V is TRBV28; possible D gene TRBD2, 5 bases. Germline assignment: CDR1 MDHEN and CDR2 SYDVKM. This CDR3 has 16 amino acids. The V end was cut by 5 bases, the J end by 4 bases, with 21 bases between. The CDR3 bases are TGTGCCAGCAGTACCACTCTAGCCCTAAGGGAGTACGAGCAGTACTTC. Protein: CASSTTLALREYEQYF.

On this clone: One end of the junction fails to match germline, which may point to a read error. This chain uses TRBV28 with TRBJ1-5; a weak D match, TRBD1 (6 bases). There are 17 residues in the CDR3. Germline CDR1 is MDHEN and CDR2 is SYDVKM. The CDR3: CASSLLVRTDSDQPQHF. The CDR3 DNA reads TGTGCCAGCAGTTTATTGGTGAGGACAGATAGCGATCAGCCCCAGCATTTT.

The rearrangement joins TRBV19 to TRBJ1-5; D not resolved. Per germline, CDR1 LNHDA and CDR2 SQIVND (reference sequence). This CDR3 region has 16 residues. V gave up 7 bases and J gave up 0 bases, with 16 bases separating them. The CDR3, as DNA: TGTGCCAGTACCCCTACTAGGACTCATAGCAATCAGCCCCAGCATTTT. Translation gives CASTPTRTHSNQPQHF.

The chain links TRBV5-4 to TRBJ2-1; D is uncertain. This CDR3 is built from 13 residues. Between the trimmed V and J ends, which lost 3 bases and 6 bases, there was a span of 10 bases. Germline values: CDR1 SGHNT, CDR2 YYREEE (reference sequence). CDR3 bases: TGTGCCAGCAGCTCCGGAGCTGTCAATGAGCAGTTCTTC. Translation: CASSSGAVNEQFF.

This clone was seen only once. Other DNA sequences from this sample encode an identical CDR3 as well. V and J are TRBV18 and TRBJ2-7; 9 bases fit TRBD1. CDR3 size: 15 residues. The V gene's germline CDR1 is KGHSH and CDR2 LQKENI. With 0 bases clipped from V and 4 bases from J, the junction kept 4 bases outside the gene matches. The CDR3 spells CASSPPGQGRYEQYF. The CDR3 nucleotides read TGTGCCAGCTCACCACCGGGACAGGGAAGGTACGAGCAGTACTTC.

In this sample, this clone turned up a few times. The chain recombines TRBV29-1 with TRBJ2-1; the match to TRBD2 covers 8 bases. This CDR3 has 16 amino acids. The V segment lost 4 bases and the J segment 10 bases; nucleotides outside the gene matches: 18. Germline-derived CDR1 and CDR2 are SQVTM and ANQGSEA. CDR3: CSVAGEASGLPREQFF. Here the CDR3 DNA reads TGCAGCGTTGCCGGAGAGGCTAGCGGGCTACCCCGGGAGCAGTTCTTC.

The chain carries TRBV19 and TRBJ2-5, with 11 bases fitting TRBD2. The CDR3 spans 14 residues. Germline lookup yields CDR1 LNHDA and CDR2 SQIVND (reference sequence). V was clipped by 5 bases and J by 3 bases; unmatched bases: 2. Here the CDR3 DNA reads TGTGCCAGTAGTTTGGGACTAGCGGAAGAGACCCAGTACTTC. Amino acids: CASSLGLAEETQYF.

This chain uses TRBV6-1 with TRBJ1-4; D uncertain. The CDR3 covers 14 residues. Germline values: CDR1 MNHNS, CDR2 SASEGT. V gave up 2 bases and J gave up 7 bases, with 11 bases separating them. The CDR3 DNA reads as TGTGCCAGCAGTGAAAGCATGGTCGGTGAAAAACTGTTTTTT. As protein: CASSESMVGEKLFF.

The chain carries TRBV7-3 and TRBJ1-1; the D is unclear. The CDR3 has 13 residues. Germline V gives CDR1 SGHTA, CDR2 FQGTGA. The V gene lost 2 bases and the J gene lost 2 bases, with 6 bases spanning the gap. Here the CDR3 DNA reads TGTGCCAGCAGCTTACGAGCTAACACTGAAGCTTTCTTT. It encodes CASSLRANTEAFF.

The CDR3 loop is CASSLVRNEQFF. The CDR3 DNA reads as TGCGCCAGCAGCTTGGTCAGAAATGAGCAGTTCTTC. The genes are TRBV5-1 and TRBJ2-1; no reliable D call. V lost 0 bases and J 7 bases, leaving 5 bases between the germline ends. This CDR3 is 12 amino acids long. Germline CDR1 and CDR2: SGHRS and YFSETQ.

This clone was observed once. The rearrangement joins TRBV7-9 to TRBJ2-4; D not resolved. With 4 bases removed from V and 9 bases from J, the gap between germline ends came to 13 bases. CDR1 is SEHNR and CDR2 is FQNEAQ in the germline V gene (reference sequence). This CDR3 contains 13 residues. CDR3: CASSSSPSPIQYF. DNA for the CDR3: TGTGCCAGCAGCTCCAGTCCATCTCCCATTCAGTACTTC.

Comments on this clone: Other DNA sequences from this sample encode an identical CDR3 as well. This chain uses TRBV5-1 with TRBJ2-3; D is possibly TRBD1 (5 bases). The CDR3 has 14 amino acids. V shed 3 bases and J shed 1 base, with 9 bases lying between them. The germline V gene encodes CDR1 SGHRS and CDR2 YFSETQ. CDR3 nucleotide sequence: TGCGCCAGCAGCTCCACAGGAGGCACAGATACGCAGTATTTT. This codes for CASSSTGGTDTQYF.

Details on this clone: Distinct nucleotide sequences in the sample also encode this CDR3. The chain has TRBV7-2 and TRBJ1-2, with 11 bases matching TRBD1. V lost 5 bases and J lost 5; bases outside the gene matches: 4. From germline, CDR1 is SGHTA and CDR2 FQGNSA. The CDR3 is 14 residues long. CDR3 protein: CASSPGQGVYGYTF. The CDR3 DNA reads TGTGCCAGCAGCCCGGGACAGGGGGTATATGGCTACACCTTC.

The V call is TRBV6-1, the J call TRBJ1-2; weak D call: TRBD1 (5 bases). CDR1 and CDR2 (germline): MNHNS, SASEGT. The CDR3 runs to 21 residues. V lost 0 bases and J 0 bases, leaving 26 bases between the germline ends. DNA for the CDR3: TGTGCCAGCAGTGAAGCGCCATTACCGAGACAGCTCCAAAATGCTAACTATGGCTACACCTTC. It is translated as CASSEAPLPRQLQNANYGYTF.

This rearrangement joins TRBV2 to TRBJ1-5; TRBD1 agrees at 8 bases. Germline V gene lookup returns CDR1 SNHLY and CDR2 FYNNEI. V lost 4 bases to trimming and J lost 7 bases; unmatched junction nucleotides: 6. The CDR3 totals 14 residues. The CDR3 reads CASSATGVGQPQHF. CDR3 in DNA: TGTGCCAGCAGTGCGACAGGGGTGGGCCAGCCCCAGCATTTT. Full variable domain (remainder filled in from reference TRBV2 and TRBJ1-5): EPEVTQTPSHQVTQMGQEVILRCVPISNHLYFYWYRQILGQKVEFLVSFYNNEISEKSEIFDDQFSVERPDGSNFTLKIRSTKLEDSAMYFCASSATGVGQPQHFGDGTRLSIL.

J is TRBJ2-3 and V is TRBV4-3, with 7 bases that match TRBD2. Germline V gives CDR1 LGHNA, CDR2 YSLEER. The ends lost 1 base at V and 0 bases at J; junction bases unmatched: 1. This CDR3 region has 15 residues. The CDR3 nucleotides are TGCGCCAGCAGCCAAGGGGAGGGGAGCACAGATACGCAGTATTTT. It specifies CASSQGEGSTDTQYF.

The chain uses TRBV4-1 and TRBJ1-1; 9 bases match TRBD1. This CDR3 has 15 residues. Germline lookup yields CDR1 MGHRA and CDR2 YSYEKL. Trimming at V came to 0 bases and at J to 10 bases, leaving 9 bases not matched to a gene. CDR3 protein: CASSQDWGQGWGAFF. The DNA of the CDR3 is TGCGCCAGCAGCCAAGATTGGGGACAGGGTTGGGGAGCTTTCTTT.

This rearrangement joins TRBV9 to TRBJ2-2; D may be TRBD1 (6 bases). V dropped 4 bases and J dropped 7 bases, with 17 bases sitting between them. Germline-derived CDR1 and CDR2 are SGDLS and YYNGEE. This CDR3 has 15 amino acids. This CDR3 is CASSPGTSLNGELFF. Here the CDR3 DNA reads TGTGCCAGCAGCCCGGGGACAAGCTTAAACGGGGAGCTGTTTTTT.

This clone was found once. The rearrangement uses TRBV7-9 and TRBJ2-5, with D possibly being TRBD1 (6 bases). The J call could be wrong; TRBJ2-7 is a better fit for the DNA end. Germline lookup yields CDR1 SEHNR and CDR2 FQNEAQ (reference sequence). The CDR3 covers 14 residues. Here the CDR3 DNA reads TGTGCCAGCAGCCCCGGGACAAATTCCTACGAGCAGTACTTC. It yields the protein CASSPGTNSYEQYF.